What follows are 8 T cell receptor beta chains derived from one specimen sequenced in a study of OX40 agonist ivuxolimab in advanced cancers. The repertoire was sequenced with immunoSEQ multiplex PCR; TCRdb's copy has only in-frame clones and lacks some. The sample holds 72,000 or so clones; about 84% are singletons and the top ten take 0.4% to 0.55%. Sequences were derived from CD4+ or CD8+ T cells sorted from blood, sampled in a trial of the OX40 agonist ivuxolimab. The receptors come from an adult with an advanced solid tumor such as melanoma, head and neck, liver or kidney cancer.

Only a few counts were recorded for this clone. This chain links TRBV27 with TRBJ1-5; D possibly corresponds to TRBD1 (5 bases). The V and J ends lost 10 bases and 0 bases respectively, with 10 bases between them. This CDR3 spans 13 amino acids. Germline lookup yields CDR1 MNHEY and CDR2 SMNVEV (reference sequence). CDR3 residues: CATRGVSNQPQHF. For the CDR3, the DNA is TGTGCCACCCGAGGGGTTAGCAATCAGCCCCAGCATTTT.

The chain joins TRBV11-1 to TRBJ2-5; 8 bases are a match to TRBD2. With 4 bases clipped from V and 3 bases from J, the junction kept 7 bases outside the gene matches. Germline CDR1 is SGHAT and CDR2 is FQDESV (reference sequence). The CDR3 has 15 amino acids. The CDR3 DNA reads TGTGCCAGCAGCTCCGGGGGGGCCGGGAAAGAGACCCAGTACTTC. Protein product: CASSSGGAGKETQYF. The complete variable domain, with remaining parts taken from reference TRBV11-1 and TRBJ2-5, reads EAEVAQSPRYKITEKSQAVAFWCDPISGHATLYWYRQILGQGPELLVQFQDESVVDDSQLPKDRFSAERLKGVDSTLKIQPAELGDSAMYLCASSSGGAGKETQYFGPGTRLLVL.

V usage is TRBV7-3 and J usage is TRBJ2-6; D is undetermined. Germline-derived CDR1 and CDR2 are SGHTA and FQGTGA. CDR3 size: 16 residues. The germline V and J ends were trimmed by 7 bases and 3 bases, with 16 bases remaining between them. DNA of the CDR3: TGTGCCAGCACCCCTCGGTTGGGCGGTGGGGCCAACGTCCTGACTTTC. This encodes CASTPRLGGGANVLTF.

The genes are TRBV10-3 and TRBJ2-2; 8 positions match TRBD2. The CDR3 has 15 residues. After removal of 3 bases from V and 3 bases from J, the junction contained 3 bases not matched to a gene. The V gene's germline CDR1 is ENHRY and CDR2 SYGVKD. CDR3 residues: CAISDPAGDTGELFF. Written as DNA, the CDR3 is TGTGCCATCAGTGACCCAGCGGGGGACACCGGGGAGCTGTTTTTT.

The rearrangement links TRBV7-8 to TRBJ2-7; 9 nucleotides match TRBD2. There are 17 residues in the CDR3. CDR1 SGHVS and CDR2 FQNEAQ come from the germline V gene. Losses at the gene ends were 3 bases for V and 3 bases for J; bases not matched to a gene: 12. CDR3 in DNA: TGTGCCAGCAGCTTCCCCCGGGAACTAGCGGGTTTCTACGAGCAGTACTTC. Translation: CASSFPRELAGFYEQYF.

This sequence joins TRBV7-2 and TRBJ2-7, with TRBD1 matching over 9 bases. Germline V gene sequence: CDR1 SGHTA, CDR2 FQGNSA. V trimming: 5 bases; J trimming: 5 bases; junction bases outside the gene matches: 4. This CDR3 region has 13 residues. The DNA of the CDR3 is TGTGCCAGCAGCCCTAGGACAGGGGACGAGCAGTACGTC. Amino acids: CASSPRTGDEQYV.

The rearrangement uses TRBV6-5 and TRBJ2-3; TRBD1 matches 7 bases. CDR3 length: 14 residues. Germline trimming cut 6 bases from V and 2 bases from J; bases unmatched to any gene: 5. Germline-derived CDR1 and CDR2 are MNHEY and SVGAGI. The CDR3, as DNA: TGTGCCAGCAGGACGGGACAGAACACAGATACGCAGTATTTT. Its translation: CASRTGQNTDTQYF.

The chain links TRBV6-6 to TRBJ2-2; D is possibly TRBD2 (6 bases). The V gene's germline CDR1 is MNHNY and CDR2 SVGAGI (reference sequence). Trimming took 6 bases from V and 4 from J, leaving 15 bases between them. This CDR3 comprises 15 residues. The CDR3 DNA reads TGTGCCAGCAGGAGCGGGCAGGAGGTCACCGGGGAGCTGTTTTTT. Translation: CASRSGQEVTGELFF.